These T cell receptor beta chains were read from a single sample in a study of T cell responses to AZD1222 COVID-19 vaccine. TCRdb's copy holds only in-frame clones and misses some; the assay was immunoSEQ multiplex PCR. This sample has 100,000 to 150,000 clones, with around 92% found just once. The material was peripheral blood, obtained on day 0 of AZD1222 vaccination. These receptors originate from an adult in good health. The CDR3 runs from the conserved cysteine through the conserved F or W. D genes are given only for firm matches.

>TRBV18|.|TRBJ2-3
CASSSDLTDTQYF
>TRBV20-1|.|TRBJ1-1
CSARPSLEAFF
>TRBV25-1|TRBD2|TRBJ2-1
CASSSGREQFF
>TRBV5-1|.|TRBJ1-1
CASSLEQPETEAFF
>TRBV14|.|TRBJ1-5
CASSQSGNQPQHF
>TRBV24-1|.|TRBJ2-1
CATSDPHNEQFF
>TRBV2|TRBD1|TRBJ1-6
CASTFGTVDNSPLHF
>TRBV9|TRBD2|TRBJ2-7
CASSVGGLAGGYEQYF
>TRBV30|.|TRBJ2-1
CAWIPRANNEQFF
>TRBV18|.|TRBJ1-1
CASSPPGARMNTEAFF
>TRBV10-1|TRBD1|TRBJ1-5
CASRPGQGAGESNQPQHF
>TRBV19|.|TRBJ2-1
CASSMGPSLGEQFF
>TRBV5-1|.|TRBJ1-2
CASNWGGVNYGYTF
>TRBV25-1|.|TRBJ2-3
CASSDPEVGSSTDTQYF
>TRBV15|.|TRBJ1-3
CATSRATASGNTIYF
>TRBV2|.|TRBJ2-2
CASRADSSGELFF
>TRBV29-1|TRBD1|TRBJ1-2
CSARQGASPYGYTF
>TRBV30|.|TRBJ2-7
CAWSVLYGEQYF
>TRBV28|.|TRBJ2-7
CASSRLVREQYF
>TRBV2|.|TRBJ1-1
CASTGDSEAFF
>TRBV6-5|.|TRBJ2-7
CASSYSHGGSTYEQYF
>TRBV7-7|TRBD1|TRBJ2-5
CASSLGQGGQETQYF
>TRBV7-9|.|TRBJ2-7
CASSSQTSYEQYF
>TRBV6-5|.|TRBJ2-7
CASSPLRLIYEQYF
>TRBV6-6|.|TRBJ2-1
CASRDDRHEQFF
>TRBV24-1|TRBD2|TRBJ2-3
CATSDRHLAGETDTQYF